Below, 32 T cell receptor beta chains from the same sample are listed, as sequenced in a study of identical twins. TCRdb re-called the 5' RACE reads with MiXCR, one entry per CDR3 protein. The data show 700,000 to 950,000 distinct CDR3 sequences, 10% to 15% seen once. These same data were also listed under a study on yellow fever vaccine responses in identical twins.

Specimen: PBMCs. The receptors here all came from a woman under 30 in good health.

The V gene is TRBV12-3 or TRBV12-4, the J gene TRBJ2-1; 12 bases match TRBD1. The CDR3 has 15 residues. J gave up 7 bases and V 6 bases, and 7 bases lay outside the gene matches. This chain's CDR3 is CASSPVGQGANEQFF. As DNA, the CDR3 is TGTGCCAGCAGCCCGGTGGGACAGGGGGCAAATGAGCAGTTCTTC.

The rearrangement joins TRBV6-6 to TRBJ1-4; D gene unclear. Per the germline V gene, CDR1 is MNHNY and CDR2 is SVGAGI (reference sequence). This CDR3 has 13 residues. Deletions cut 6 bases from V and 4 bases from J, with 9 bases between. The CDR3 nucleotides read TGTGCCAGCAGCGCCCGAATTAATGAAAAACTGTTTTTT. Translation: CASSARINEKLFF.

This clonotype was seen a few times. This chain connects TRBV7-9 to TRBJ1-2; tentatively, D is TRBD1 (6 bases). The V and J ends lost 5 bases and 7 bases respectively, with 26 bases between them. The CDR3 runs 17 residues. CDR1 and CDR2 (germline): SEHNR, FQNEAQ (reference sequence). CDR3 sequence (DNA): TGTGCCAGCAGCCTTCGGCTAGGGGGTGAAGAAATAGGTGGCTACACCTTC. Protein sequence: CASSLRLGGEEIGGYTF.

The chain has TRBV5-1 and TRBJ2-5; 8 nucleotides line up with TRBD2. The CDR3 contains 14 residues. V was pared by 7 bases and J by 5 bases, with 10 bases of the junction left unmatched. Germline V lookup: CDR1 SGHRS, CDR2 YFSETQ. As DNA, the CDR3 is TGCGCCAGCGGCCCGGGAGGGCCGGGGGAGACCCAGTACTTC. It specifies CASGPGGPGETQYF.

This chain links TRBV6-1 with TRBJ1-1, with D possibly TRBD1 on 6 matching bases. Germline V CDR1 and CDR2: MNHNS, SASEGT. V lost 10 bases, J lost 7 bases, and 22 bases lay in between. The length of the CDR3 is 14 residues. The CDR3 DNA is TGTGCCACCAAAGGGGGGGTCGCGTTAGATGAAGCTTTCTTT. Translated, it gives CATKGGVALDEAFF.

The rearrangement joins TRBV28 to TRBJ2-6, with D possibly being TRBD1 (6 bases). The germline V gene has CDR1 MDHEN and CDR2 SYDVKM. This CDR3 comprises 15 residues. V lost 5 bases and J lost 2, with 10 bases in between. The CDR3 reads CASSPHRAGANVLTF. The CDR3 DNA reads TGTGCCAGCAGTCCTCACAGGGCTGGGGCCAACGTCCTGACTTTC.

This CDR3 is CASSSQGRAGELFF. The CDR3 DNA is TGTGCCAGCAGCTCACAGGGTAGGGCCGGGGAGCTGTTTTTT. This chain uses TRBV3-1 with TRBJ2-2; TRBD1 might be the D (6 bases). Trimming removed 5 bases from V and 6 bases from J, with 13 bases in between. The CDR3 is 14 amino acids. CDR1 is LGHDT and CDR2 is YNNKEL in the germline V gene (reference sequence).

The DNA of the CDR3 is TGCGCCAGCAGCTTGGGTTCAGATTGGGACCAGTACTTC. Protein: CASSLGSDWDQYF. The chain couples TRBV5-1 to TRBJ2-5; D not resolved. Trimming took 0 bases from V and 10 from J, leaving 13 bases between them. CDR3 length equals 13 residues. Germline V lookup: CDR1 SGHRS, CDR2 YFSETQ. The full variable domain, in which reference TRBV5-1 and TRBJ2-5 provide the parts outside the CDR3, is KAGVTQTPRYLIKTRGQQVTLSCSPISGHRSVSWYQQTPGQGLQFLFEYFSETQRNKGNFPGRFSGRQFSNSRSEMNVSTLELGDSALYLCASSLGSDWDQYFGPGTRLLVL.

This clonotype appeared a few times. The chain joins TRBV10-3 to TRBJ2-7; 11 bases map to TRBD2. Unmatched junction bases numbered 6, after V lost 3 bases and J lost 2 bases. The CDR3 runs to 16 residues. From germline, CDR1 is ENHRY and CDR2 SYGVKD. CDR3: CAISEGGLAGAYEQYF. DNA for the CDR3: TGTGCCATCAGTGAAGGCGGACTAGCGGGCGCCTACGAGCAGTACTTC.

V usage is TRBV5-1 and J usage is TRBJ1-1, with TRBD1 as a possible D gene (5 bases). Trimming took 4 bases from V and 5 from J, leaving 18 bases between them. This CDR3 contains 15 residues. CDR1 is SGHRS, CDR2 YFSETQ, per germline. CDR3 sequence (DNA): TGCGCCAGCAGCCGCAACTTAGGGGACGAAACTGAAGCTTTCTTT. Translated: CASSRNLGDETEAFF.

This clonotype came up many times. The rearrangement joins TRBV5-1 to TRBJ2-3; D perhaps matches TRBD1 (5 bases). V was pared by 0 bases and J by 3 bases, with 8 bases between. Germline V gene data show CDR1 as SGHRS and CDR2 as YFSETQ. The CDR3 spans 14 residues. CDR3 amino acids: CASSLGRATDTQYF. The CDR3 bases are TGCGCCAGCAGCTTGGGCAGGGCGACAGATACGCAGTATTTT. The complete variable domain, with remaining parts taken from reference TRBV5-1 and TRBJ2-3, reads KAGVTQTPRYLIKTRGQQVTLSCSPISGHRSVSWYQQTPGQGLQFLFEYFSETQRNKGNFPGRFSGRQFSNSRSEMNVSTLELGDSALYLCASSLGRATDTQYFGPGTRLTVL.

The chain couples TRBV11-2 to TRBJ2-3; 9 positions agree with TRBD2. The CDR3 totals 17 residues. Germline V gives CDR1 SGHAT, CDR2 FQNNGV. V was pared by 5 bases and J by 5 bases, with 14 bases of the junction left unmatched. The CDR3 bases are TGTGCCAGCAGCCCTTCCGGTAGAAGCGGGGGGATAGATACGCAGTATTTT. It yields the protein CASSPSGRSGGIDTQYF. Combining the CDR3 with reference TRBV11-2 and TRBJ2-3 gives the whole variable domain EAGVAQSPRYKIIEKRQSVAFWCNPISGHATLYWYQQILGQGPKLLIQFQNNGVVDDSQLPKDRFSAERLKGVDSTLKIQPAKLEDSAVYLCASSPSGRSGGIDTQYFGPGTRLTVL.

The chain carries TRBV6-5 and TRBJ1-1, with D perhaps matching TRBD1 (5 bases). The CDR3 extends over 13 amino acids. Deletions cut 8 bases from V and 3 bases from J, with 13 bases between. Germline assignment: CDR1 MNHEY and CDR2 SVGAGI. CDR3 sequence (DNA): TGTGCCAGCTCCAGGGAGTGGGACACTGAAGCTTTCTTT. This encodes CASSREWDTEAFF.

This clonotype was recorded a few times. The chain employs TRBV15 and TRBJ2-2, with TRBD2 matching over 8 bases. Trimming cost V 5 bases and J 6 bases; bases outside gene matches: 11. This CDR3 is built from 16 residues. Germline V CDR1 and CDR2: LNHNV, YYDKDF (reference sequence). The CDR3 loop reads CATSQGELAEAGELFF. The CDR3 DNA sequence: TGTGCCACCAGCCAAGGGGAACTAGCGGAAGCCGGGGAGCTGTTTTTT.

V gene TRBV7-2 combines with J gene TRBJ2-1; D unresolved. The germline V and J ends were trimmed by 0 bases and 5 bases, with 8 bases remaining between them. CDR1 and CDR2 from the germline V gene are SGHTA and FQGNSA. The CDR3 sequence is 14 residues long. CDR3 region: CASSLAGINNEQFF. DNA of the CDR3: TGTGCCAGCAGCTTAGCGGGGATCAACAATGAGCAGTTCTTC.

This clonotype has just a few counts. This chain connects TRBV27 to TRBJ2-3; 10 nucleotides align to TRBD2. The length of the CDR3 is 17 residues. The junction had 13 bases not matched to a gene; V was cut back by 5 bases and J by 5 bases. Germline values: CDR1 MNHEY, CDR2 SMNVEV (reference sequence). Here the CDR3 reads CASSMLAGALLKDTQYF. The CDR3 DNA is TGTGCCAGCAGTATGCTAGCGGGGGCGCTCCTTAAAGATACGCAGTATTTT.

The J gene is TRBJ2-7, the V gene TRBV18; 7 positions agree with TRBD2. Germline-derived CDR1 and CDR2 are KGHSH and LQKENI. The CDR3 is 15 amino acids. Trimming at V came to 2 bases and at J to 5 bases, leaving 9 bases not matched to a gene. The CDR3 loop reads CASSPLSGRPHEQYF. In DNA form, the CDR3 reads TGTGCCAGCTCACCATTGTCCGGGAGGCCCCACGAGCAGTACTTC.

The genes are TRBV3-1 and TRBJ2-1; D perhaps matches TRBD2 (5 bases). Trimming removed 0 bases from V and 3 bases from J, with 12 bases in between. CDR1 and CDR2 (germline): LGHDT, YNNKEL (reference sequence). This CDR3 spans 16 amino acids. The CDR3 here is CASSQEVSAHYNEQFF. CDR3 nucleotide sequence: TGTGCCAGCAGCCAAGAAGTTAGCGCACACTACAATGAGCAGTTCTTC.

There are a few counts of this clonotype. The chain carries TRBV28 and TRBJ2-7; possible D gene TRBD2, 6 bases. The germline V gene has CDR1 MDHEN and CDR2 SYDVKM. The CDR3 extends over 15 amino acids. V lost 0 bases and J 1 base, leaving 10 bases between the germline ends. DNA of the CDR3: TGTGCCAGCAGTTTATGGGAGCTAGCGTCCTACGAGCAGTACTTC. Its translation: CASSLWELASYEQYF.

The rearrangement uses TRBV5-1 and TRBJ2-1; D is unclear. V lost 0 bases, J lost 6 bases, and 10 bases lay in between. The V gene's germline CDR1 is SGHRS and CDR2 YFSETQ. There are 14 residues in the CDR3. The CDR3 here is CASSLGESGNEQFF. The CDR3 coding sequence is TGCGCCAGCAGCTTGGGGGAATCGGGCAATGAGCAGTTCTTC.

This clonotype was detected once. The chain has TRBV4-1 and TRBJ2-1; 14 bases map to TRBD2. In germline, CDR1 is MGHRA, CDR2 YSYEKL. The J segment lost 1 base and the V segment lost 4 bases, leaving 12 bases of the junction unmatched. There are 20 residues in the CDR3. This CDR3 reads CASSLRRPGLAGESYNEQFF. The CDR3 nucleotides read TGCGCCAGCAGCCTCAGGCGCCCGGGACTAGCGGGGGAGTCCTACAATGAGCAGTTCTTC.

The rearrangement joins TRBV7-8 to TRBJ2-3, with D possibly being TRBD1 (6 bases). The CDR3 spans 15 residues. Germline CDR1 is SGHVS and CDR2 is FQNEAQ. Trimming took 5 bases from V and 0 from J, leaving 12 bases between them. As DNA, the CDR3 is TGTGCCAGCAGCCAACAGGGACCTAGCACAGATACGCAGTATTTT. Translated: CASSQQGPSTDTQYF.

In nucleotides, the CDR3 is TGCAGTGCTAGAGCGGGCGGGAGGGCCGATGAGCAGTTCTTC. As protein: CSARAGGRADEQFF. The chain links TRBV20-1 to TRBJ2-1; 9 bases fit TRBD2. The ends lost 1 base at V and 8 bases at J; junction bases unmatched: 6. The germline V gene encodes CDR1 DFQATT and CDR2 SNEGSKA (reference sequence). This CDR3 spans 14 amino acids.

The table lists this clonotype with a few counts. V and J are TRBV9 and TRBJ2-5; 8 nucleotides agree with TRBD2. Germline V gives CDR1 SGDLS, CDR2 YYNGEE. With 3 bases clipped from V and 5 bases from J, the junction kept 6 bases outside the gene matches. The CDR3 is 14 residues long. CDR3 sequence: CASSAGGSGETQYF. CDR3 sequence (DNA): TGTGCCAGCAGCGCGGGGGGGTCCGGTGAGACCCAGTACTTC.

This clonotype was detected ten times or more. The chain employs TRBV28 and TRBJ2-3; TRBD2 matches at 11 bases. J gave up 3 bases and V 5 bases, and 7 bases lay outside the gene matches. The CDR3 has 16 amino acids. Germline CDR1 and CDR2: MDHEN and SYDVKM. This CDR3 reads CASSHVIAGGTDTQYF. The CDR3 DNA sequence: TGTGCCAGCAGTCATGTTATAGCGGGGGGGACAGATACGCAGTATTTT.

This clonotype was recorded at least ten times. The chain recombines TRBV6-1 with TRBJ1-4, with D hard to call. This CDR3 contains 14 residues. V gave up 0 bases and J gave up 11 bases, with 13 bases separating them. Germline CDR1 is MNHNS and CDR2 is SASEGT. The DNA for the CDR3 is TGTGCCAGCAGTGAAGCGCGCAGCCTTGGGAAACTGTTTTTT. Translation: CASSEARSLGKLFF.

This clonotype was seen many times. The rearrangement links TRBV13 to TRBJ1-1; 7 bases match TRBD1. The CDR3 loop spans 15 amino acids. V was pared by 5 bases and J by 2 bases, with 8 bases of the junction left unmatched. Germline CDR1 reads PRHDT; CDR2 reads FYEKMQ (reference sequence). The CDR3 DNA reads TGTGCCAGCAGCCCGACGACAGGGCTAAACACTGAAGCTTTCTTT. Residues: CASSPTTGLNTEAFF.

This rearrangement joins TRBV10-2 to TRBJ2-1; D possibly corresponds to TRBD1 (5 bases). V was pared by 6 bases and J by 4 bases, with 10 bases between. The germline gives CDR1 WSHSY, CDR2 SAAADI. CDR3 size: 13 residues. The CDR3 is CASSAQEYNEQFF. In DNA, the CDR3 is TGCGCCAGCAGCGCACAGGAGTACAATGAGCAGTTCTTC.

This chain uses TRBV24-1 with TRBJ2-5, with D possibly matching TRBD1 (6 bases). Trimming left V 2 bases short and J 6 bases short, with 18 bases between. Germline V CDR1 and CDR2: KGHDR, SFDVKD. This CDR3 has 16 amino acids. The DNA of the CDR3 is TGTGCCACCAGTGATTCGTTCCAACAGGGTCTGCAGACCCAGTACTTC. The encoded protein is CATSDSFQQGLQTQYF.

This clonotype occurred many times. The chain carries TRBV3-1 and TRBJ1-2, with 9 bases that match TRBD1. CDR1 and CDR2 (germline): LGHDT, YNNKEL (reference sequence). The trim removed 4 bases at V and 7 bases at J, leaving 7 bases unmatched. CDR3 length: 14 residues. The CDR3 reads CASSRKQGASGYTF. For the CDR3, the DNA is TGTGCCAGCAGCCGAAAACAGGGGGCGTCTGGCTACACCTTC.

This clonotype showed up just a few times. The chain has TRBV12-3 or TRBV12-4 and TRBJ2-3; D unclear. V was trimmed by 4 bases and J by 8 bases, leaving 16 bases between them. The CDR3 covers 14 residues. For the CDR3, the DNA is TGTGCCAGCAGTTCAATGGTGCTAGTCACTACGCAGTATTTT. Protein: CASSSMVLVTTQYF.

The chain uses TRBV5-1 and TRBJ2-1; D unclear. Germline V CDR1 and CDR2: SGHRS, YFSETQ. Trimming stripped 4 bases from V and 5 bases from J, with 13 bases between. This CDR3 comprises 14 residues. CDR3 in DNA: TGCGCCAGCAGCCAAATAATGGGCGACAATGAGCAGTTCTTC. This encodes CASSQIMGDNEQFF.